The 7 T cell receptor beta chains given below trace back to one sample, sequenced in a study of CXCR3-negative and CXCR3-positive naive CD8 T cells. UMI-labeled 5' RACE yielded the TRB cDNA libraries. TCRdb reprocessed the 5' RACE reads and keeps a single row for each CDR3 protein, giving no DNA. Its table records around 47,000 distinct CDR3 sequences. Sequences were obtained from memory CD8+ T cells from blood. The receptor source for this set is a human donor in good health. Some clones in this sample may be carry-over from other donors' samples.

V usage is TRBV6-1 and J usage is TRBJ1-1; TCRdb returns TRBD1, unconfirmable since there is no DNA. The CDR3 runs 13 residues. Germline CDR1 and CDR2: MNHNS and SASEGT. CDR3 sequence reads: CASRQGENTEAFF.

The CDR3 sequence is CASSLIERDDIQYF. This chain connects TRBV7-9 to TRBJ2-4; TCRdb's D call of TRBD1 is untestable without DNA. The CDR3 totals 14 residues. Germline CDR1 is SEHNR and CDR2 is FQNEAQ (reference sequence).

The genes are TRBV10-3 and TRBJ2-2; checking the TCRdb D call of TRBD2 is not possible without DNA. The CDR3 extends over 17 amino acids. Germline CDR1 ENHRY, CDR2 SYGVKD. The CDR3 spells CAISESKLAGPTGELFF.

The chain combines TRBV6-5 with TRBJ2-7; TCRdb's D call, TRBD2, is unchecked because there is no DNA. The CDR3 sequence is 16 residues long. Germline V gene lookup returns CDR1 MNHEY and CDR2 SVGAGI. CDR3 protein: CASSYSRASGTYEQYF.

The chain is built from TRBV18 and TRBJ2-7. CDR3 size: 13 residues. CDR1 is KGHSH and CDR2 is LQKENI in the germline V gene. CDR3 loop: CASSPEVSYEQYF.

V usage is TRBV28 and J usage is TRBJ2-1; TCRdb's assignment of TRBD2 cannot be checked, as there is no DNA. Germline CDR1 reads MDHEN; CDR2 reads SYDVKM. This CDR3 has 16 residues. CDR3 region: CASSPPLRETYNEQFF.

This rearrangement joins TRBV5-4 to TRBJ2-1; TCRdb indicates TRBD1, and absent DNA this call remains unverified. The V gene's germline CDR1 is SGHNT and CDR2 YYREEE (reference sequence). The CDR3 loop spans 17 amino acids. CDR3 sequence reads: CASSLGWGGAGENEQFF.